This T cell receptor beta chain is from a study of T cell changes during pregnancy in multiple sclerosis. The repertoire was sequenced with immunoSEQ multiplex PCR; TCRdb's copy has only in-frame clones and lacks some. The table shows just under 20,000 clones, with about 89% occurring only once. J was trimmed by 7 bases and V by 5 bases; bases with no gene match: 7. There are 15 residues in the CDR3. The V gene's germline CDR1 is LNHNV and CDR2 YYDKDF (reference sequence). The source is a female donor in good health, enrolled as a control in a pregnancy study. This chain connects TRBV15 to TRBJ1-4, with 10 bases that match TRBD1. The specimen comprised CD8+ T cells from peripheral blood mononuclear cells, sampled in the second trimester of pregnancy. The CDR3 sequence is CATSGETGGGEKLFF. CDR3 nucleotide sequence: TGTGCCACCAGCGGGGAGACAGGGGGCGGTGAAAAACTGTTTTTT.